The 30 T cell receptor beta chains below all came from one sample that was sequenced in a study of cytomegalovirus exposure and HLA in healthy donors. PCR used 60 Vbeta primers and 13 Jbeta primers. Assay used: immunoSEQ multiplex PCR; TCRdb lists only in-frame clones, some missing. The sample has around 140,000 clones. Sequencing was done on a sample of PBMCs. All receptors derive from a woman between 45 and 65 years old in good health and CMV-seronegative.

CDR3 DNA: TGCGCCAGCAGCCAAGAAGCGGCATCGGTCGGCTACACCTTC. It is translated as CASSQEAASVGYTF. The V call is TRBV4-3, the J call TRBJ1-2; D is unclear. The length of the CDR3 is 14 residues. V was trimmed by 0 bases and J by 8 bases, leaving 13 bases between them. Germline V gene sequence: CDR1 LGHNA, CDR2 YSLEER.

The V gene is TRBV6-5, the J gene TRBJ2-7; the D gene is possibly TRBD2 (5 bases). The CDR3 sequence is 13 residues long. V lost 4 bases and J 4 bases, leaving 11 bases between the germline ends. The germline V gene encodes CDR1 MNHEY and CDR2 SVGAGI. The CDR3 region is CASSLGRGYEQYF. As DNA, the CDR3 is TGTGCCAGCAGTTTGGGGAGAGGTTACGAGCAGTACTTC.

The chain combines TRBV30 with TRBJ2-7; 11 positions match TRBD1. Trimming cost V 4 bases and J 5 bases; bases outside gene matches: 7. The germline V gene has CDR1 GTSNPN and CDR2 SVGIG (reference sequence). CDR3 size: 14 residues. DNA for the CDR3: TGTGCCTGGAAAGGACAGGGGGCACACCACGAGCAGTACTTC. Translation gives CAWKGQGAHHEQYF.

The rearrangement joins TRBV7-9 to TRBJ2-1, with a tentative D call TRBD2 (6 bases). V gave up 6 bases and J gave up 0 bases, with 15 bases separating them. CDR3 length: 16 residues. Germline values: CDR1 SEHNR, CDR2 FQNEAQ (reference sequence). CDR3 nucleotide sequence: TGTGCCAGCAGAGACGCAGGAGGGAGCTCCTACAATGAGCAGTTCTTC. Encoded protein: CASRDAGGSSYNEQFF.

The chain links TRBV4-2 to TRBJ2-1; 9 positions agree with TRBD1. Germline assignment: CDR1 LGHNA and CDR2 YNFKEQ. The CDR3 is made up of 15 amino acids. J lost 5 bases, V lost 6 bases, and 8 bases had no gene match. The CDR3 loop is CASSRPGTGNNEQFF. Written as DNA, the CDR3 is TGTGCCAGCAGTCGTCCCGGGACAGGGAACAATGAGCAGTTCTTC.

This chain joins TRBV9 and TRBJ2-2; TRBD2 might be the D (5 bases). The ends were cut back, 4 bases at V and 4 bases at J, with 14 bases in the middle. Germline V gives CDR1 SGDLS, CDR2 YYNGEE. This CDR3 is 15 amino acids long. The CDR3 loop is CASSTRTHATGELFF. The CDR3 nucleotides are TGTGCCAGCAGCACCCGGACTCACGCCACCGGGGAGCTGTTTTTT.

The chain couples TRBV29-1 to TRBJ2-1; perhaps TRBD1 as D (6 bases). Germline V gene sequence: CDR1 SQVTM, CDR2 ANQGSEA. V lost 4 bases and J 7 bases, leaving 11 bases between the germline ends. The CDR3 totals 12 residues. The CDR3 here is CSVARGVNEQFF. The CDR3 DNA sequence: TGCAGCGTTGCCAGGGGAGTGAATGAGCAGTTCTTC.

The chain links TRBV4-1 to TRBJ2-7, with TRBD2 identical over 13 bases. Germline-derived CDR1 and CDR2 are MGHRA and YSYEKL. The CDR3 totals 15 residues. J lost 5 bases, V lost 6 bases, and 7 bases had no gene match. Here the CDR3 DNA reads TGCGCCAGCAGATCGGGACTAGCGGGATCGAACGAGCAGTACTTC. This sequence encodes CASRSGLAGSNEQYF.

This chain joins TRBV9 and TRBJ1-3; no definite D call. Germline V lookup: CDR1 SGDLS, CDR2 YYNGEE. Trimming took off 4 bases at V and 1 base at J, with 15 bases between the two ends. CDR3 size: 16 residues. In nucleotides, the CDR3 is TGTGCCAGCAGCCTAGGAGGGCATAATTCTGGAAACACCATATATTTT. Protein sequence: CASSLGGHNSGNTIYF.

The V call is TRBV19, the J call TRBJ1-2; 8 bases line up with TRBD1. CDR3 length: 14 residues. V dropped 8 bases and J dropped 4; count of bases not matched to a gene: 9. Germline loops: CDR1 LNHDA, CDR2 SQIVND (reference sequence). CDR3: CASSTTGELYGYTF. DNA for the CDR3: TGTGCCAGTTCAACGACAGGGGAGCTCTATGGCTACACCTTC.

The V call is TRBV9, the J call TRBJ1-3, with 9 bases lining up with TRBD1. V gave up 0 bases and J gave up 6 bases; unmatched junction bases: 4. The CDR3 is 15 residues long. CDR1 is SGDLS and CDR2 is YYNGEE in the germline V gene. CDR3 loop: CASSVGTGVINTIYF. CDR3 DNA: TGTGCCAGCAGCGTAGGGACAGGGGTCATAAACACCATATATTTT.

This chain joins TRBV28 and TRBJ1-2; D gene unclear. The germline CDR1 and CDR2 sequences are MDHEN and SYDVKM. The CDR3 is 15 amino acids. V was pared by 4 bases and J by 4 bases, with 16 bases between. The CDR3 loop reads CASSSFEGGLYGYTF. CDR3 sequence (DNA): TGTGCCAGCAGTTCATTCGAGGGAGGGCTCTATGGCTACACCTTC.

The chain carries TRBV14 and TRBJ2-7, with TRBD2 matching 9 bases. Trimming took 2 bases from V and 0 from J; bases not matched to a gene: 2. CDR1 and CDR2 (germline): SGHDN, FVKESK. The CDR3 sequence is 15 residues long. CDR3: CASSQRREGSYEQYF. CDR3 nucleotide sequence: TGTGCCAGCAGCCAAAGGCGGGAGGGCTCCTACGAGCAGTACTTC. The full variable domain, in which reference TRBV14 and TRBJ2-7 provide the parts outside the CDR3, is EAGVTQFPSHSVIEKGQTVTLRCDPISGHDNLYWYRRVMGKEIKFLLHFVKESKQDESGMPNNRFLAERTGGTYSTLKVQPAELEDSGVYFCASSQRREGSYEQYFGPGTRLTVT.

The chain uses TRBV7-9 and TRBJ2-5; 8 bases are shared with TRBD2. The V and J ends lost 7 bases and 2 bases, in that order; junction bases with no gene match: 6. The CDR3 is 14 amino acids. Germline assignment: CDR1 SEHNR and CDR2 FQNEAQ (reference sequence). CDR3 sequence: CASTGREAQETQYF. CDR3 sequence (DNA): TGTGCCAGCACGGGGCGGGAGGCGCAAGAGACCCAGTACTTC.

The chain couples TRBV5-1 to TRBJ1-2; 11 nucleotides line up with TRBD1. With V trimmed by 0 bases and J by 5 bases, 18 bases remained unmatched. The germline CDR1 and CDR2 sequences are SGHRS and YFSETQ. CDR3 length: 20 amino acids. This chain's CDR3 is CASSLDSDRGHVRLTYGYTF. The CDR3 DNA follows: TGCGCCAGCAGCTTGGACTCGGACAGGGGGCATGTACGACTGACTTATGGCTACACCTTC.

The rearrangement joins TRBV27 to TRBJ1-4, with D uncertain. V lost 7 bases to trimming and J lost 0 bases, with 9 bases between them. Germline CDR1 is MNHEY and CDR2 is SMNVEV (reference sequence). The CDR3 covers 14 residues. The DNA for the CDR3 is TGTGCCAGCATGAGGGCAGCAACTAATGAAAAACTGTTTTTT. Translated, it gives CASMRAATNEKLFF. Full variable domain (remainder filled in from reference TRBV27 and TRBJ1-4): EAQVTQNPRYLITVTGKKLTVTCSQNMNHEYMSWYRQDPGLGLRQIYYSMNVEVTDKGDVPEGYKVSRKEKRNFPLILESPSPNQTSLYFCASMRAATNEKLFFGSGTQLSVL.

V and J are TRBV6-6 and TRBJ1-3; maybe TRBD1 (5 bases). Germline V gene lookup returns CDR1 MNHNY and CDR2 SVGAGI (reference sequence). CDR3 length equals 15 residues. Trimming left V 6 bases short and J 4 bases short, with 16 bases between. Written as DNA, the CDR3 is TGTGCCAGCAGCCCCCTAGGGGAATACGGAAACACCATATATTTT. It yields the protein CASSPLGEYGNTIYF.

The rearrangement joins TRBV7-9 to TRBJ2-5; 8 nucleotides agree with TRBD1. After removal of 5 bases from V and 1 base from J, the junction contained 3 bases not matched to a gene. The germline V gene has CDR1 SEHNR and CDR2 FQNEAQ (reference sequence). The CDR3 is 14 residues long. The CDR3 loop reads CASSRDRGQETQYF. The CDR3 nucleotides read TGTGCCAGCAGCCGAGACAGGGGCCAAGAGACCCAGTACTTC.

The chain has TRBV6-1 and TRBJ2-5; D perhaps matches TRBD1 (6 bases). The CDR3 is made up of 14 amino acids. The germline V gene has CDR1 MNHNS and CDR2 SASEGT. V was cut by 7 bases and J by 5 bases, with 17 bases left in between. Here the CDR3 reads CASIVSWGHETQYF. CDR3 bases: TGTGCCAGCATCGTCAGTTGGGGACACGAGACCCAGTACTTC.

V and J are TRBV4-3 and TRBJ2-1; 7 nucleotides align to TRBD2. Germline CDR1 and CDR2: LGHNA and YSLEER. This CDR3 region has 16 residues. Trimming removed 0 bases from V and 4 bases from J; junction bases left unmatched: 6. The DNA for the CDR3 is TGCGCCAGCAGCCAAGATCGGGCGGGAGTTTACAATGAGCAGTTCTTC. This encodes CASSQDRAGVYNEQFF.

The chain carries TRBV7-8 and TRBJ1-2, with D uncertain. The V end was cut by 5 bases, the J end by 2 bases, with 15 bases between. CDR3 length equals 15 residues. CDR1 SGHVS and CDR2 FQNEAQ come from the germline V gene. The CDR3 loop is CASSPRGGVNYGYTF. The CDR3 DNA is TGTGCCAGCAGCCCCCGGGGAGGAGTGAACTATGGCTACACCTTC.

V is TRBV6-1 and J is TRBJ1-4, with D possibly TRBD1 on 5 matching bases. This CDR3 has 14 residues. Trimming took 4 bases from V and 7 from J, leaving 13 bases between them. CDR1 MNHNS and CDR2 SASEGT come from the germline V gene. CDR3 coding DNA: TGTGCCAGCAGTGCAGGGATAGGAACTGAAAAACTGTTTTTT. Its protein product is CASSAGIGTEKLFF.

CDR3 sequence (DNA): TGTGCCAGCCACCAACTAGCAACAGATACGCAGTATTTT. Its protein product is CASHQLATDTQYF. The rearrangement uses TRBV9 and TRBJ2-3; a weak D match, TRBD2 (6 bases). The CDR3 spans 13 residues. Germline CDR1 is SGDLS and CDR2 is YYNGEE. Trimming stripped 7 bases from V and 3 bases from J, with 12 bases between. The full variable domain, in which reference TRBV9 and TRBJ2-3 provide the parts outside the CDR3, is DSGVTQTPKHLITATGQRVTLRCSPRSGDLSVYWYQQSLDQGLQFLIQYYNGEERAKGNILERFSAQQFPDLHSELNLSSLELGDSALYFCASHQLATDTQYFGPGTRLTVL.

This chain links TRBV5-4 with TRBJ2-2; no firm D call. This CDR3 has 16 amino acids. The V end was cut by 1 base, the J end by 3 bases, with 13 bases between. Germline values: CDR1 SGHNT, CDR2 YYREEE (reference sequence). The chain's CDR3 is CASSLFLVAYTGELFF. CDR3 bases: TGTGCCAGCAGCTTGTTCCTAGTGGCCTACACCGGGGAGCTGTTTTTT.

V gene TRBV7-6 combines with J gene TRBJ2-3; no clear D gene. Germline loops: CDR1 SGHVS, CDR2 FNYEAQ. The CDR3 length is 14 residues. V was trimmed by 4 bases and J by 7 bases, leaving 15 bases between them. For the CDR3, the DNA is TGTGCCAGCAGCTCGAAGGAGATTCGTTATACGCAGTATTTT. Protein product: CASSSKEIRYTQYF.

The chain employs TRBV2 and TRBJ2-1, with TRBD1 identical over 9 bases. There are 15 residues in the CDR3. With 5 bases clipped from V and 3 bases from J, the junction kept 5 bases outside the gene matches. Germline V gene data show CDR1 as SNHLY and CDR2 as FYNNEI. CDR3 loop: CASSYRGLSYNEQFF. For the CDR3, the DNA is TGTGCCAGCAGTTACAGGGGGCTCAGCTACAATGAGCAGTTCTTC.

The chain has TRBV30 and TRBJ1-4; 9 nucleotides align to TRBD1. V lost 3 bases to trimming and J lost 13 bases; unmatched junction nucleotides: 12. The germline V gene has CDR1 GTSNPN and CDR2 SVGIG (reference sequence). The CDR3 has 14 amino acids. CDR3 DNA: TGTGCCTGGAGCCGGACAGGGGAAGTGGAGGGACTGTTTTTT. This translates into CAWSRTGEVEGLFF.

The V and J genes are TRBV30 and TRBJ1-5; D gene unclear. V gave up 0 bases and J gave up 2 bases, with 11 bases separating them. From germline, CDR1 is GTSNPN and CDR2 SVGIG (reference sequence). The CDR3 covers 15 residues. The DNA for the CDR3 is TGTGCCTGGAGTGTACCGGGGTTGCGCAATCAGCCCCAGCATTTT. It yields the protein CAWSVPGLRNQPQHF.

A note on this clone: Additional DNA sequences in this sample encode the identical CDR3. The rearrangement links TRBV2 to TRBJ2-2; TRBD1 matches 10 bases. Germline loops: CDR1 SNHLY, CDR2 FYNNEI. V shed 6 bases, J shed 5 bases, and the junction held 3 bases outside the gene matches. This CDR3 is built from 14 residues. This CDR3 reads CASSGQGGTGELFF. DNA of the CDR3: TGTGCCAGCAGCGGACAGGGGGGGACCGGGGAGCTGTTTTTT.

This rearrangement joins TRBV6-5 to TRBJ2-7; D is ambiguous. V was pared by 3 bases and J by 2 bases, with 11 bases between. CDR1 is MNHEY, CDR2 SVGAGI, per germline. This CDR3 comprises 14 residues. This chain's CDR3 is CASSYGTGPYEQYF. CDR3 nucleotides: TGTGCCAGCAGTTATGGTACGGGTCCCTACGAGCAGTACTTC.